This TCR beta chain originates from a study of control samples from healthy donors and cancer patients. Method: immunoSEQ multiplex PCR; TCRdb's copy keeps in-frame clones and lacks some. Among 100,000 to 150,000 clones listed, roughly 94% were seen once. On this clone: A junction boundary mismatches the germline segment, possibly from a read error.

Germline V gene data show CDR1 as SGDLS and CDR2 as YYNGEE. This CDR3 is built from 13 residues. The TCR originated in a man aged 25 to 40 in good health. This chain uses TRBV9 with TRBJ2-1; 8 nucleotides align to TRBD2. The material sequenced was blood. CDR3 nucleotides: TGTGCCACCGGGAGGGGCTCCAACAATGAGCAGTTCTTC. It yields the protein CATGRGSNNEQFF.